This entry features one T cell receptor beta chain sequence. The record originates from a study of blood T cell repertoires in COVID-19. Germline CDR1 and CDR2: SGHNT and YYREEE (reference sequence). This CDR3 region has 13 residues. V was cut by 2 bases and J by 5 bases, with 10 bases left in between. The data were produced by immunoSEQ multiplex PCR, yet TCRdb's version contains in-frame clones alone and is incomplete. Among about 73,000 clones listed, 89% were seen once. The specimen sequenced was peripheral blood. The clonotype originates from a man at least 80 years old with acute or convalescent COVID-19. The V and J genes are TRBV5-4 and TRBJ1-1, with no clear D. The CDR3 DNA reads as TGTGCCAGCAGCTTCACCAGAGGGACTGAAGCTTTCTTT. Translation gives CASSFTRGTEAFF.